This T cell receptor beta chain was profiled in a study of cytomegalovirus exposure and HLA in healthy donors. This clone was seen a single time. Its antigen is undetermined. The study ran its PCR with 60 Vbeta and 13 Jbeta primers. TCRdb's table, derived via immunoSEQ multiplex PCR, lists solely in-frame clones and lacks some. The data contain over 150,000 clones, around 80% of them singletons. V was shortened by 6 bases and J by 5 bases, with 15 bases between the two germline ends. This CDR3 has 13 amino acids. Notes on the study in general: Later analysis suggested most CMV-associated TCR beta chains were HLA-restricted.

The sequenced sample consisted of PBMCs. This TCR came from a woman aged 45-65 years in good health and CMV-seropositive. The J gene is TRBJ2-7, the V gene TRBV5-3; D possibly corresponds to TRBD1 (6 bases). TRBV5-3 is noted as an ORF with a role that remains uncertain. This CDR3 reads CARTSAQGNEQYF. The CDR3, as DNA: TGTGCCAGAACCTCGGCACAGGGTAACGAGCAGTACTTC.